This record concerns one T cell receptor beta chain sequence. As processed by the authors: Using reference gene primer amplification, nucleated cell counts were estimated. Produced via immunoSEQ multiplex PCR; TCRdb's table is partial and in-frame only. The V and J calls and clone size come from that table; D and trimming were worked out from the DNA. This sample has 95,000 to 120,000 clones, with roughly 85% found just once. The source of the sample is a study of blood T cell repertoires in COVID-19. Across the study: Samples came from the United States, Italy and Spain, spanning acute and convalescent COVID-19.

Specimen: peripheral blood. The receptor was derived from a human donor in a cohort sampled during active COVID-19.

The CDR3 reads CSAGEKGDDSPLHF. The CDR3 region has the DNA TGCAGCGCCGGGGAAAAGGGGGACGATTCACCCCTCCACTTT. The chain is built from TRBV29-1 and TRBJ1-6; TRBD1 is a possible D gene (6 bases). V lost 7 bases and J 8 bases, leaving 18 bases between the germline ends. Looked up from germline, CDR1 is SQVTM and CDR2 is ANQGSEA. The CDR3 sequence is 14 residues long. The full variable domain, completed using reference TRBV29-1 and TRBJ1-6, is SAVISQKPSRDICQRGTSLTIQCQVDSQVTMMFWYRQQPGQSLTLIATANQGSEATYESGFVIDKFPISRPNLTFSTLTVSNMSPEDSSIYLCSAGEKGDDSPLHFGNGTRLTVT.